This TCR beta chain was sequenced during a study of T cells in tuberculosis. About the study: The T cells targeted glucose monomycolate, a mycobacterial lipid, via CD1B.

Unsorted cryopreserved PBMC were sequenced, averaging roughly 100,000 T cells per clinical donor. Clones were read by immunoSEQ multiplex PCR, and TCRdb kept only the in-frame ones, dropping some. The table has tens of thousands of clones, 92% seen once. This CDR3 is built from 15 residues. Looked up from germline, CDR1 is SGHAT and CDR2 is FQNNGV. V shed 4 bases and J 4 bases; nucleotides not matched to a gene: 4. This TCR came from a donor under 30 with latent tuberculosis or without tuberculosis infection. Some clones in this sample may be carry-over from other donors' samples. Source material: PBMCs. The rearrangement uses TRBV11-2 and TRBJ1-2, with 12 nucleotides matching TRBD1. This CDR3 is CASSWGQGAGYGYTF. The CDR3 nucleotides are TGTGCCAGCAGCTGGGGACAGGGGGCGGGCTATGGCTACACCTTC.